This TCR beta chain was sequenced in a study of T cell responses to AZD1222 COVID-19 vaccine. Study outcomes and limitations: Donor demographics were predominantly white British with a female majority; clonal diversity may be underestimated. A reported finding is that nearly half of spike-specific TCRs target unmutated variant regions. Baseline antibody screening turned up just six seropositive AZD1222 recipients. Repertoire collection took place solely once the T cell response had peaked.

Per the germline V gene, CDR1 is SGHVS and CDR2 is FQNEAQ. Trimming shortened V by 5 bases and J by 4 bases, and 11 bases separated the two germline ends. The CDR3 extends over 13 amino acids. Libraries were prepared by immunoSEQ multiplex PCR; TCRdb keeps only in-frame clonotypes and omits some of them. The repertoire holds 110,000 or so clones, with just over 85% as singletons. Comments on this clone: No antigen is known for it.

The chain carries TRBV7-8 and TRBJ1-2; the D gene is possibly TRBD1 (5 bases). The sequenced sample was peripheral blood, obtained on day 0 of AZD1222 vaccination. The receptor was derived from an adult in good health. CDR3 residues: CASSAGLPYGYTF. Here the CDR3 DNA reads TGTGCCAGCAGCGCGGGACTCCCCTATGGCTACACCTTC.